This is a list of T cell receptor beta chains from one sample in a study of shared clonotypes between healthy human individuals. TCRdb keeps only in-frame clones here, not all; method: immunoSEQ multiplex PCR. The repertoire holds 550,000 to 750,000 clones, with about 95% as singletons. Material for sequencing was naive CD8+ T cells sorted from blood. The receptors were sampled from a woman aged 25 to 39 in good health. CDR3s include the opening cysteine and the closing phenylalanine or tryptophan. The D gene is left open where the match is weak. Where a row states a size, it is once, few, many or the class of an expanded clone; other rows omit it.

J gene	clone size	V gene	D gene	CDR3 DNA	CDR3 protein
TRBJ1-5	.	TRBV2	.	TGTGCCAGCAGTGACGGCGGGTATAGCAATCAGCCCCAGCATTTT	CASSDGGYSNQPQHF
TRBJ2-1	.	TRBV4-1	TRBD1	TGCGCCAGCAGCCAAGAGGGACAGGGCCTTATCCATGAGCAGTTCTTC	CASSQEGQGLIHEQFF
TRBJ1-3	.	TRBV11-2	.	TGTGCCAGCAGCTTAGGTGCAGGGACCGGCGGAAACACCATATATTTT	CASSLGAGTGGNTIYF
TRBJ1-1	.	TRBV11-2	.	TGTGCCAGCAGCTTAGATCCGTTGGGCCCAGGGGAAAACACTGAAGCTTTCTTT	CASSLDPLGPGENTEAFF
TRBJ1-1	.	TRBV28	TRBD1	TGTGCCAGCAGTTGGGACAGCAGGACTGAAGCTTTCTTT	CASSWDSRTEAFF
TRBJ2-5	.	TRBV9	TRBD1	TGTGCCAGCAGCGCCTCAGGGACAGGGGGCTTTGGGGCTGGGGAGACCCAGTACTTC	CASSASGTGGFGAGETQYF
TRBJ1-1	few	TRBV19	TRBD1	TGTGCCAGTAGTAGCCGGGACAGGAACACTGAAGCTTTCTTT	CASSSRDRNTEAFF
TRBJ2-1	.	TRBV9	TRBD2	TGTGCCACCCCCCGCCCCGGGAGGAATTACAATGAGCAGTTCTTC	CATPRPGRNYNEQFF
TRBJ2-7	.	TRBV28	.	TGTGCCAGCAGGTTGACAGGAATGAAGTCCTACGAGCAGTACTTC	CASRLTGMKSYEQYF
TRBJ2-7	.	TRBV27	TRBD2	TGTGCCAGCAGTAGCGGGGGGTCCTACGAGCAGTACTTC	CASSSGGSYEQYF
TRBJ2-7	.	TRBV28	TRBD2	TGTGCCAGCACCGCAGGACTAGCGGGACAATACGAGCAGTACTTC	CASTAGLAGQYEQYF
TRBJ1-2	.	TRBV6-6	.	TGTGCCAGCAGTTACTCGGTCGTACCGGGGGACTATGGCTACACCTTC	CASSYSVVPGDYGYTF
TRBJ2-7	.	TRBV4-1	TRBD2	TGCGCCAGCAGCCAAGATAAGGCTAGCGGAGCCTACGAGCAGTACTTC	CASSQDKASGAYEQYF
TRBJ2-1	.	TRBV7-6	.	TGTGCCAGCAGCCATTTGACAGGCGCCTACAATGAGCAGTTCTTC	CASSHLTGAYNEQFF
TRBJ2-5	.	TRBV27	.	TGTGCCAGCAGTGGGGCCCACGGAGGAGAGCAGTACTTC	CASSGAHGGEQYF
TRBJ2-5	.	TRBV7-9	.	TGTGCCAGCAGCCCTGGGGGATGGGAGCAGTACTTC	CASSPGGWEQYF
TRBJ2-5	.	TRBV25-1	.	TGTGCCAGCAGTGCTTCCGGGCTGTCGATTGAGACCCAGTACTTC	CASSASGLSIETQYF
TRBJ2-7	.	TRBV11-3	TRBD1	TGTGCCAGCAGTCCCGGGACAGACTACGAGCAGTACTTC	CASSPGTDYEQYF
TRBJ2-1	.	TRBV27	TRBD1	TGTGCCAGCTGGGACAGGGGAAGGTACAATGAGCAGTTCTTC	CASWDRGRYNEQFF
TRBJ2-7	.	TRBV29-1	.	TGCAGCGTTGAAGACTGGGGGCTGGACTCCTACGAGCAGTACTTC	CSVEDWGLDSYEQYF
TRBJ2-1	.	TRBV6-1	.	TGTGCCAGCAGTGAGGGACACCCAGGCGATGAGCAGTTCTTC	CASSEGHPGDEQFF
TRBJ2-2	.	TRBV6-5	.	TGTGCCAGCAGTTACGTGGGGGACGGCACCGGGGAGCTGTTTTTT	CASSYVGDGTGELFF
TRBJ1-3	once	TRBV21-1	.	TGTGCCAGCAGCTATCCTGACAGGCTCTACTCTGGAAACACCATATATTTT	CASSYPDRLYSGNTIYF
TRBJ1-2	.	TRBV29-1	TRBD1	TGCAGCGTTGCCCGGGACAGGGGTACTGTTTACTATGGCTACACCTTC	CSVARDRGTVYYGYTF
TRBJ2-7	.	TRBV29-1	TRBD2	TGCAGCGTTTCCGGGACTAGGAATTACCACGAGCAGTACTTC	CSVSGTRNYHEQYF
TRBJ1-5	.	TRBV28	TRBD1	TGTGCCAGCAGAACAGGGGGCGAGCCCCAGCATTTT	CASRTGGEPQHF
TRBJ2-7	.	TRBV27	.	TGTGCCAGCAGTTCCAGGACAGCCTCTGACGAGCAGTACTTC	CASSSRTASDEQYF
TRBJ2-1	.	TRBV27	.	TGTGCCAGCAGTGAAACGGTCTACAATGAGCAGTTCTTC	CASSETVYNEQFF
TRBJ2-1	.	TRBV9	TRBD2	TGTGCCAGCAGCGACCCCTTTGCGGGAGGGGGCAATGAGCAGTTCTTC	CASSDPFAGGGNEQFF
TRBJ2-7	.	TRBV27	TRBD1	TGTGCCAGCAGTTTTGTGGGACAGGGTTACGAGCAGTACTTC	CASSFVGQGYEQYF
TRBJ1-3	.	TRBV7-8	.	TGTGCCAGCAGCTTATTTAGCACCGAGGCGGACAACACCATATATTTT	CASSLFSTEADNTIYF
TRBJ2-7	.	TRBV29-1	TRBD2	TGCAGCGTTGAAAGACCTGGCCTAGCGGGAGGGGGAGAGCAGTACTTC	CSVERPGLAGGGEQYF
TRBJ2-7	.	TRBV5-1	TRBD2	TGCGCCAGCACACTAGCGGGAGGTGCCTACGAGCAGTACTTC	CASTLAGGAYEQYF
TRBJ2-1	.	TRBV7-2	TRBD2	TGTGCCAGCAGCTTCGATCTCGGGAGGTTGTCCTACAATGAGCAGTTCTTC	CASSFDLGRLSYNEQFF
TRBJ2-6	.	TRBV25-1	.	TGTGCCAGCGCCCCAGGGGCTGGGGCCAACGTCCTGACTTTC	CASAPGAGANVLTF
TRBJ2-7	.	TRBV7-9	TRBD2	TGTGCCAGCAGCTTAAGGCTAGCGGGTGGGTCCTACGAGCAGTACTTC	CASSLRLAGGSYEQYF
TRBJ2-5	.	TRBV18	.	TGTGCCAGCTCACCGCCACAGGGAGAGACCCAGTACTTC	CASSPPQGETQYF
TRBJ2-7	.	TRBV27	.	TGTGCCAGCAGTTCTTCCGGGGCCGAGGGGCGCGAGCAGTACTTC	CASSSSGAEGREQYF
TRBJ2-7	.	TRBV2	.	TGTGCCAGCAGTTATGTTAGCTCCTACGAGCAGTACTTC	CASSYVSSYEQYF
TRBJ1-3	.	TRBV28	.	TGTGCCAGCAGCCCGGGACTCCCCTCTGGAAACACCATATATTTT	CASSPGLPSGNTIYF
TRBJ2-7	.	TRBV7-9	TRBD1	TGTGCCAGCAGCTATTTGGGGACAGGGGCCGGCGAGCAGTACTTC	CASSYLGTGAGEQYF
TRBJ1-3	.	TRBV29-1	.	TGCAGCGTTGATGGAGCCGACTCTGGAAACACCATATATTTT	CSVDGADSGNTIYF
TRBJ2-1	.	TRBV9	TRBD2	TGTGCCAGCAGCGAAGGCGGGAGTTCCCACAATGAGCAGTTCTTC	CASSEGGSSHNEQFF
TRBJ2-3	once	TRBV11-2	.	TGTGCCAGCAGCTCCAACCAGGACCCAGATACGCAGTATTTT	CASSSNQDPDTQYF
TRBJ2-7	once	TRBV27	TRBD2	TGTGCCAGCAATTTGGGGACTAGCGGGAGTAACGAGCAGTACTTC	CASNLGTSGSNEQYF
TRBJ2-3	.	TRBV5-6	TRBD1	TGTGCCAGCAGCGCGGGACAGGGAAGCCCAGATACGCAGTATTTT	CASSAGQGSPDTQYF
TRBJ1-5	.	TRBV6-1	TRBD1	TGTGCCAGCAGTGAAAACAGGGGGGACTATCAGCCCCAGCATTTT	CASSENRGDYQPQHF